Sequencing of this T cell receptor (beta chain) was carried out in a study of T-cell reconstitution after alpha-beta-depleted transplantation in children (dated by TCRdb to the mid-2010s). Study-wide context: Using TCR repertoire profiling, the study quantitatively followed how T-cell immune reconstitution unfolded in children after TCRalphabeta/CD19-depleted allogeneic hematopoietic cell transplantation. What the research found in general, with its limitations: The frequencies of hyperexpanded clones fell over the following months, and after one year, T-cell counts and TCRbeta diversity were mostly attributed to newly produced T cells. About two months after transplant, the apparently early recovery of alphabetaT-cell counts reportedly depended on just several hundred clones that had expanded rapidly and came from non-depleted graft cells. The high TCRbeta diversity at day 60 in some patients was ascribed to recipient T cells and intrathymic progenitors that had survived conditioning.

There are 15 amino acids in the CDR3, from cysteine to phenylalanine inclusive. The kept DNA is CDR3 alone, 45 bases in frame from the first base. For CDR1 and CDR2, the germline V gene (reference sequence) lists SSHAT and FNYEAQ. The treatment or condition tag for this specimen amounts to: allogeneic hematopoietic cell transplantation with graft depleted of TCRalphabeta T cells and CD19 B cells. The children who served as transplant recipients had been given grafts of TCRalphabeta/CD19-depleted allogeneic hematopoietic cells. Libraries were prepared through PCR. Sequencer: Illumina HiSeq 2500. TCR libraries were prepared with molecular barcoding, using unique molecular identifiers to normalize TCRbeta repertoire quantification. TCRdb itself trimmed the public reads at Q25 with fastp, ran MiXCR and retained productive beta chains. Each entry is one CDR3 protein sequence, shown with its most common DNA and genes. For this sample the table gives about 260,000 distinct CDR3 sequences, of which around 7.5% were detected only once. Less than 8% of the sample is in the top ten clones.

This clonotype was detected many times. Its antigen is currently not known. One end of the junction is discordant with germline, which a read error may explain. The sequences come from PBMCs, mostly from graft donor cells, collected 180 days after TCRalphabeta/CD19-depleted stem cell transplant. This sequence uses TRBV7-7 and TRBJ1-5; there is no confident call for the D gene. The sequence was obtained from a male patient under 18 who had a stem cell transplant for acute lymphoblastic leukemia, so the T cells may come from the graft donor. This receptor has the CDR3 CASKDPTVDNQPQHF. At the DNA level, the sequence is TGTGCTAGCAAAGACCCGACGGTAGACAATCAGCCCCAGCATTTT.